Below are 27 T cell receptor beta chains sequenced from a single sample in a study of metastatic and nonmetastatic thyroid tumors. No patient received treatment before thyroid surgery. TCRdb re-called clones from the PCR reads using MiXCR. The data show approximately 40,000 clones, roughly 10% seen once. The sequencing input was blood. These receptors were obtained from a female donor with papillary thyroid cancer or a benign thyroid nodule (not recorded which). Some clones in this sample may be carry-over from other donors' samples.

This clone was observed a few times. The DNA for the CDR3 is TGTGCCAGCAGTCCCTCTTGGGGGAAAGGGAGATACGAGCAGTACTTC. Translated, it gives CASSPSWGKGRYEQYF. The V gene is TRBV28, the J gene TRBJ2-7; tentatively, D is TRBD1 or TRBD2 (5 bases each). The germline V and J ends were trimmed by 5 bases and 4 bases, with 21 bases remaining between them. The CDR3 runs to 16 residues. Germline CDR1 and CDR2: MDHEN and SYDVKM.

This clone was observed at least ten times. The chain couples TRBV4-1 to TRBJ1-1; no clear D. Trimming took 3 bases from V and 1 from J, leaving 6 bases between them. CDR1 is MGHRA, CDR2 YSYEKL, per germline. The CDR3 length is 13 residues. CDR3 sequence reads: CASSQSANTEAFF. CDR3 sequence (DNA): TGCGCCAGCAGCCAGTCTGCGAACACTGAAGCTTTCTTT.

This clone has at least ten counts. Other DNA sequences within the sample encode an identical CDR3. This sequence joins TRBV7-3 and TRBJ1-3, with 7 bases matching TRBD1. There are 15 residues in the CDR3. Losses at the gene ends were 5 bases for V and 4 bases for J; bases not matched to a gene: 8. The germline V gene has CDR1 SGHTA and CDR2 FQGTGA. This CDR3 is CASSPDREPGNTIYF. CDR3 DNA sequence: TGTGCCAGCAGCCCCGACAGGGAGCCCGGAAACACCATATATTTT.

This chain uses TRBV27 with TRBJ1-1; maybe TRBD1 (5 bases). Trimming took off 5 bases at V and 2 bases at J, with 12 bases between the two ends. The CDR3 runs to 14 residues. Germline lookup yields CDR1 MNHEY and CDR2 SMNVEV (reference sequence). The CDR3 here is CASSPLDSNTEAFF. CDR3 sequence (DNA): TGTGCCAGCAGTCCCCTAGACAGCAACACTGAAGCTTTCTTT.

This clone occurred many times. The chain recombines TRBV4-2 with TRBJ1-3; no clear D. The germline V gene encodes CDR1 LGHNA and CDR2 YNFKEQ. This CDR3 comprises 14 residues. The ends were cut back, 0 bases at V and 2 bases at J, with 5 bases in the middle. CDR3 in amino acids: CASSQDRAGNTIYF. CDR3 DNA sequence: TGTGCCAGCAGCCAAGATCGGGCTGGAAACACCATATATTTT.

The chain employs TRBV20-1 and TRBJ2-7; perhaps TRBD2 as D (6 bases). The CDR3 length is 14 residues. Germline values: CDR1 DFQATT, CDR2 SNEGSKA (reference sequence). The V end lost 7 bases, the J end lost 6 bases, and 22 bases lay between the germline ends. The CDR3, as DNA: TGCAGTGGCTTCCTGATCGTGCGGGGAGGCGAGCAGTACTTC. Encoded protein: CSGFLIVRGGEQYF.

This clone came up a few times. The CDR3 is CAIGNSGTGELFF. CDR3 DNA sequence: TGTGCTATCGGCAATAGCGGAACCGGGGAGCTGTTTTTT. The chain carries TRBV28 and TRBJ2-2; tentatively, D is TRBD2 (6 bases). CDR3 length: 13 residues. Germline V gives CDR1 MDHEN, CDR2 SYDVKM.

The table lists this clone with many counts. This chain connects TRBV9 to TRBJ2-1, with 8 nucleotides matching TRBD2. V shed 0 bases, J shed 4 bases, and the junction held 3 bases outside the gene matches. In germline, CDR1 is SGDLS, CDR2 YYNGEE. The CDR3 spans 15 residues. In DNA, the CDR3 is TGTGCCAGCAGCGTAGAACTAGCGGATTACAATGAGCAGTTCTTC. Translated: CASSVELADYNEQFF.

This clone showed up many times. The chain uses TRBV18 and TRBJ2-5; D may be TRBD1 (6 bases). In germline, CDR1 is KGHSH, CDR2 LQKENI. V lost 5 bases, J lost 2 bases, and 9 bases lay in between. The CDR3 is made up of 13 amino acids. DNA of the CDR3: TGTGCCAGCTCAGGGGGCGGACAAGAGACCCAGTACTTC. This translates into CASSGGGQETQYF.

This clone was recorded at least ten times. This chain uses TRBV12-5 with TRBJ2-4, with TRBD1 as a possible D gene (5 bases). The CDR3 runs 14 residues. From germline, CDR1 is LGHNT and CDR2 FRNRAP. Trimming took 1 base from V and 6 from J, leaving 10 bases between them. The CDR3 DNA sequence: TGTGCTAGTGGTTTGGCAGGGCCCGTAAACATTCAGTACTTC. Translated: CASGLAGPVNIQYF.

The chain couples TRBV11-1 to TRBJ2-5; no firm D call. V was cut by 5 bases and J by 1 base, with 5 bases left in between. The CDR3 runs to 12 residues. Germline assignment: CDR1 SGHAT and CDR2 FQDESV (reference sequence). CDR3 loop: CASSDLQETQYF. CDR3 bases: TGTGCCAGCAGCGACCTCCAAGAGACCCAGTACTTC.

In its sample, this clone was seen many times. The V call is TRBV20-1, the J call TRBJ1-6, with D possibly matching TRBD1 (6 bases). V gave up 2 bases and J gave up 6 bases, with 14 bases separating them. This CDR3 has 15 residues. Germline CDR1 and CDR2: DFQATT and SNEGSKA (reference sequence). The chain's CDR3 is CSARNWDNLNSPLHF. The CDR3 DNA follows: TGCAGTGCTAGAAATTGGGACAACCTTAATTCACCCCTCCACTTT.

In its sample, this clone was seen many times. This chain joins TRBV6-6 and TRBJ2-2; no clear D gene. Trimming cost V 0 bases and J 6 bases, with 5 bases left between them. Germline V lookup: CDR1 MNHNY, CDR2 SVGAGI (reference sequence). The CDR3 length is 13 residues. CDR3 sequence (DNA): TGTGCCAGCAGTTACTCATTAGCCGGGGAGCTGTTTTTT. The encoded protein is CASSYSLAGELFF.

At least ten counts were recorded for this clone. This chain connects TRBV27 to TRBJ2-7; TRBD2 aligns across 13 bases. This CDR3 is built from 16 residues. The germline gives CDR1 MNHEY, CDR2 SMNVEV (reference sequence). Trimming removed 4 bases from V and 4 bases from J; junction bases left unmatched: 7. CDR3 DNA: TGTGCCAGCAGTTCCCTCGGACTAGCGGGAGCTTACGAGCAGTACTTC. Protein: CASSSLGLAGAYEQYF.

This clone has just a few counts. It may be a read error: a sequence one base away is much more abundant. Distinct nucleotide sequences in the sample also encode this CDR3. The rearrangement uses TRBV3-1 and TRBJ2-5; D gene uncertain. CDR3 size: 15 residues. Germline V lookup: CDR1 LGHDT, CDR2 YNNKEL (reference sequence). The CDR3 loop reads CASSQEVGRWETQYF. In DNA form, the CDR3 reads TGCGCCAGCAGCCAAGAGGTAGGGCGGTGGGAGACCCAGTACTTC.

This clone was recorded a few times. The chain uses TRBV11-2 and TRBJ2-7; a possible D gene is TRBD1 (7 bases). Per the germline V gene, CDR1 is SGHAT and CDR2 is FQNNGV. This CDR3 is 18 amino acids long. Deletions cut 4 bases from V and 5 bases from J, with 27 bases between. For the CDR3, the DNA is TGTGCCAGCAGCTCAGGGGGGCGTAACTCGCAGGGGAGGAACGAGCAGTACTTC. Translation gives CASSSGGRNSQGRNEQYF. Together with reference TRBV11-2 and TRBJ2-7, the CDR3 gives the full variable domain: EAGVAQSPRYKIIEKRQSVAFWCNPISGHATLYWYQQILGQGPKLLIQFQNNGVVDDSQLPKDRFSAERLKGVDSTLKIQPAKLEDSAVYLCASSSGGRNSQGRNEQYFGPGTRLTVT.

There are a few counts of this clone. The chain is built from TRBV12-3 or TRBV12-4 and TRBJ2-6, with D hard to call. CDR3 size: 12 residues. Trimming cost V 6 bases and J 3 bases, with 3 bases left between them. CDR3 loop: CASRGGANVLTF. In nucleotides, the CDR3 is TGTGCCAGCAGAGGTGGGGCCAACGTCCTGACTTTC.

Ten or more counts support this clone. The genes are TRBV20-1 and TRBJ2-7; 8 nucleotides match TRBD1. In germline, CDR1 is DFQATT, CDR2 SNEGSKA (reference sequence). After removal of 1 base from V and 1 base from J, the junction contained 6 bases not matched to a gene. This CDR3 is built from 15 residues. The CDR3 DNA reads TGCAGTGCTAGAGTCCCCCAGGGGGCGTCCTACGAGCAGTACTTC. Protein product: CSARVPQGASYEQYF.

This chain joins TRBV10-3 and TRBJ1-5; 7 bases match TRBD1. CDR1 and CDR2 (germline): ENHRY, SYGVKD. J was trimmed by 5 bases and V by 2 bases; bases with no gene match: 12. The CDR3 is made up of 17 amino acids. CDR3 DNA sequence: TGTGCCATCAGTGAGGGGTACCGGGACAGTATGTATCAGCCCCAGCATTTT. It specifies CAISEGYRDSMYQPQHF.

V and J are TRBV11-1 and TRBJ2-1, with 8 nucleotides matching TRBD2. V dropped 6 bases and J dropped 2; count of bases not matched to a gene: 6. CDR3 length equals 15 residues. In germline, CDR1 is SGHAT, CDR2 FQDESV (reference sequence). CDR3: CASRDVSGTYNEQFF. The CDR3 DNA reads as TGTGCCAGCAGGGACGTTAGCGGGACCTACAATGAGCAGTTCTTC.

There are many counts of this clone. V gene TRBV7-6 combines with J gene TRBJ2-2; D is unresolved. V lost 5 bases and J lost 4, with 11 bases in between. Germline assignment: CDR1 SGHVS and CDR2 FNYEAQ. The CDR3 covers 14 residues. CDR3 DNA sequence: TGTGCCAGCAGCGTTCGGCAGACCACCGGGGAGCTGTTTTTT. Residues: CASSVRQTTGELFF.

The gene calls are TRBV11-2 and TRBJ1-6; D is unresolved. Looked up from germline, CDR1 is SGHAT and CDR2 is FQNNGV. V was clipped by 5 bases and J by 9 bases, with 23 bases between them. The CDR3 consists of 17 residues. CDR3 DNA: TGTGCCAGCAGCAGAGGAATACGGGCCAACCGGGTTTCACCCCTCCACTTT. This encodes CASSRGIRANRVSPLHF.

At least ten counts were recorded for this clone. The CDR3 protein is CASSPWTGVDYGYTF. DNA for the CDR3: TGTGCCAGCAGCCCTTGGACAGGGGTCGACTATGGCTACACCTTC. The genes are TRBV7-8 and TRBJ1-2; 9 positions agree with TRBD1. CDR1 SGHVS and CDR2 FQNEAQ come from the germline V gene. V lost 5 bases and J lost 3; bases outside the gene matches: 7. The CDR3 loop spans 15 amino acids.

This clone was seen many times. The rearrangement uses TRBV3-1 and TRBJ2-5, with TRBD2 identical over 9 bases. V trimming: 0 bases; J trimming: 5 bases; junction bases outside the gene matches: 10. CDR3 length: 17 amino acids. Germline lookup yields CDR1 LGHDT and CDR2 YNNKEL (reference sequence). The CDR3 DNA reads TGTGCCAGCAGCCAAGACCATGTAGCGGGAGCGGGGGAGACCCAGTACTTC. This translates into CASSQDHVAGAGETQYF.

This clone was seen at least ten times. The rearrangement uses TRBV4-2 and TRBJ1-3; D remains ambiguous. Per the germline V gene, CDR1 is LGHNA and CDR2 is YNFKEQ. The germline V and J ends were trimmed by 1 base and 0 bases, with 13 bases remaining between them. This CDR3 region has 17 residues. The CDR3: CASSQGLFGSSGNTIYF. The CDR3, as DNA: TGTGCCAGCAGCCAAGGACTTTTCGGCAGCTCTGGAAACACCATATATTTT.

This clone was picked up many times. The chain has TRBV19 and TRBJ2-2; D tentatively fits TRBD1 or TRBD2 (5 bases each). This CDR3 contains 14 residues. The germline gives CDR1 LNHDA, CDR2 SQIVND (reference sequence). Trimming removed 2 bases at V and 6 bases at J, with 10 bases between. The CDR3 here is CASSIQGSAGELFF. Here the CDR3 DNA reads TGTGCCAGTAGTATACAGGGTAGCGCCGGGGAGCTGTTTTTT.

This clone has ten or more counts. The chain has TRBV20-1 and TRBJ1-5, with 9 bases fitting TRBD1. CDR3 length: 14 amino acids. The V and J ends lost 3 bases and 6 bases, in that order; junction bases with no gene match: 6. CDR1 and CDR2 from the germline V gene are DFQATT and SNEGSKA (reference sequence). The CDR3 here is CSASEQGAFQPQHF. The DNA of the CDR3 is TGCAGTGCTAGTGAACAGGGGGCCTTTCAGCCCCAGCATTTT.